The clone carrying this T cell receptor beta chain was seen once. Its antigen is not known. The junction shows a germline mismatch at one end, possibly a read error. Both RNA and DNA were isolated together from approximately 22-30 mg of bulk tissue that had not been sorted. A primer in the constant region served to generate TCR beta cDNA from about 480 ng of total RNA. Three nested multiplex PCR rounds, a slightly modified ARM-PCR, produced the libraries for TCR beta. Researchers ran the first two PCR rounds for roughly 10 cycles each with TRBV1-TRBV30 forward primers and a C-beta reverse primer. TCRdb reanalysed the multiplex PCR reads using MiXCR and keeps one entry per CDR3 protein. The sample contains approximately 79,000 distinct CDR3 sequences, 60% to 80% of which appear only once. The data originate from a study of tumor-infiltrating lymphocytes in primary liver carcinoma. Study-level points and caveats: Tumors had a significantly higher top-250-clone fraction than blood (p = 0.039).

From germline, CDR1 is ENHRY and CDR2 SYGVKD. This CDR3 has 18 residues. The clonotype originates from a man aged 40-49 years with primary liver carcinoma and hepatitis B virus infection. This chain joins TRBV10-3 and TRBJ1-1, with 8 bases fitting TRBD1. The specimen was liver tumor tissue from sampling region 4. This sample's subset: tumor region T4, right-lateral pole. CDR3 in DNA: TGTGCCATCAGTGAGTCAGGCGGCTCCGGGACAGGTCACACTGAAACTTTCTTT. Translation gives CAISESGGSGTGHTETFF.